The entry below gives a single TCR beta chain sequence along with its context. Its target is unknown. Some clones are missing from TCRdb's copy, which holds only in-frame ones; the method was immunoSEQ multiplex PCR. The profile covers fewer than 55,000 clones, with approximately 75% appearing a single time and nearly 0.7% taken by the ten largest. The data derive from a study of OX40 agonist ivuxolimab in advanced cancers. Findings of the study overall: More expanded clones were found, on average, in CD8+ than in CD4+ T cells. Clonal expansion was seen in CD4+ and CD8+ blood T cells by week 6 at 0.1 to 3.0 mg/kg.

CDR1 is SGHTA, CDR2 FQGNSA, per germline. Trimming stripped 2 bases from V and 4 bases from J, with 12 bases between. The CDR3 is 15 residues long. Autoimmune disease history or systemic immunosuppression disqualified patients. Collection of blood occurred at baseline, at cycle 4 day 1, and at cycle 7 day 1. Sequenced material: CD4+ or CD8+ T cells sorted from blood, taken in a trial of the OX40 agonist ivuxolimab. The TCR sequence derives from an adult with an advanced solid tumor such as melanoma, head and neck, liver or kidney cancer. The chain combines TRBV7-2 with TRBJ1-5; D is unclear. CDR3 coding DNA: TGTGCCAGCAGCTTATCAATGGGTCAAAATCAGCCCCAGCATTTT. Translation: CASSLSMGQNQPQHF.